This is a list of T cell receptor beta chains from one sample in a study of blood T cell repertoires in COVID-19. Sequenced by immunoSEQ multiplex PCR; TCRdb stores in-frame clones only, minus some. The table includes roughly 260,000 clones, around 82% detected once. The material sequenced was peripheral blood. The receptors were sampled from an elderly woman with active or convalescent COVID-19. Both conserved end residues are part of each CDR3. The order of the fields is V gene, clone size, J gene, CDR3 protein. Rows give clone size only sometimes, using once, few, many, or a class for an expanded clone.

v_call: TRBV29-1; clone_size: .; j_call: TRBJ2-1; cdr3_aa: CSVVKGLADLPGFF
v_call: TRBV28; clone_size: .; j_call: TRBJ1-2; cdr3_aa: CASRLAQGFYGYTF
v_call: TRBV10-3; clone_size: .; j_call: TRBJ2-3; cdr3_aa: CAISEGTGSTDTQYF
v_call: TRBV11-2; clone_size: .; j_call: TRBJ1-5; cdr3_aa: CASSLTQGGRMPQHF
v_call: TRBV5-6; clone_size: .; j_call: TRBJ1-3; cdr3_aa: CASSRPGQGVPGNTIYF
v_call: TRBV5-1; clone_size: .; j_call: TRBJ2-7; cdr3_aa: CASSLDGRSSYEQYF
v_call: TRBV5-1; clone_size: .; j_call: TRBJ2-5; cdr3_aa: CASSMYSVPQYF
v_call: TRBV25-1; clone_size: .; j_call: TRBJ2-2; cdr3_aa: CASSSQGNTGELFF
v_call: TRBV28; clone_size: .; j_call: TRBJ1-5; cdr3_aa: CASTIRQGRQPQHF
v_call: TRBV5-4; clone_size: once; j_call: TRBJ2-2; cdr3_aa: CASSSGTVQNTGELFF
v_call: TRBV11-2; clone_size: .; j_call: TRBJ1-4; cdr3_aa: CASTSGQDATNEKLFF
v_call: TRBV18; clone_size: .; j_call: TRBJ2-1; cdr3_aa: CASSSIMVAEGSYNEQFF
v_call: TRBV3-1/TRBV3-2; clone_size: .; j_call: TRBJ2-7; cdr3_aa: CASSQDITQHYEQYF
v_call: TRBV3-1/TRBV3-2; clone_size: .; j_call: TRBJ1-6; cdr3_aa: CASLNSPRGRLISSYNSPLHF
v_call: TRBV9; clone_size: once; j_call: TRBJ1-1; cdr3_aa: CASTQTELNTEAFF
v_call: TRBV6-2/TRBV6-3; clone_size: .; j_call: TRBJ2-3; cdr3_aa: CASSYLHADTQYF
v_call: TRBV14; clone_size: .; j_call: TRBJ1-1; cdr3_aa: CASSQDNYVRSTEAFF
v_call: TRBV4-2; clone_size: .; j_call: TRBJ1-1; cdr3_aa: CASRPRQGTEAFF
v_call: TRBV5-5; clone_size: .; j_call: TRBJ2-3; cdr3_aa: CASSRRLAGGTDTQYF
v_call: TRBV5-4; clone_size: .; j_call: TRBJ1-3; cdr3_aa: CASSSATGSSGNTIYF
v_call: TRBV3-1/TRBV3-2; clone_size: few; j_call: TRBJ1-1; cdr3_aa: CASSQEHRGAFF
v_call: TRBV4-2; clone_size: .; j_call: TRBJ2-2; cdr3_aa: CASRGTAGDTGELFF
v_call: TRBV28; clone_size: .; j_call: TRBJ2-1; cdr3_aa: CASSIPGNNEQFF
v_call: TRBV10-3; clone_size: .; j_call: TRBJ1-1; cdr3_aa: CAINGDTVAEAFF
v_call: TRBV18; clone_size: .; j_call: TRBJ1-5; cdr3_aa: CASSPAVDQPQHF
v_call: TRBV5-1; clone_size: .; j_call: TRBJ1-4; cdr3_aa: CASSRLGTGHEKLFF
v_call: TRBV28; clone_size: few; j_call: TRBJ2-7; cdr3_aa: CASSSRVTRQLYEQYF
v_call: TRBV21-1; clone_size: .; j_call: TRBJ2-3; cdr3_aa: CASSAGPGRPRNTQYF
v_call: TRBV5-1; clone_size: .; j_call: TRBJ2-7; cdr3_aa: CASSLSGTRNEQYF
v_call: TRBV19; clone_size: .; j_call: TRBJ1-5; cdr3_aa: CASTGQGYSNQPQHF